The 21 T cell receptor beta chains listed next were all sequenced from one sample in a study of T cells in Graves' hyperthyroidism and ophthalmopathy. Using RNA transcripts as the source, TCR beta CDR3 regions were amplified. Using the HTBI primer set, a first-round RT-PCR was run on the TCR CDR3. TCRdb ran MiXCR on the multiplex PCR reads and lists one entry per CDR3 protein. The sample lists roughly 500,000 distinct CDR3 sequences, about 45% occurring once. The specimen was peripheral blood or thyroid tissue (not recorded which). These receptors originate from an adult woman with Graves' disease, either hyperthyroidism or ophthalmopathy (not recorded which).

The gene calls are TRBV19 and TRBJ1-2, with 9 bases matching TRBD1. This CDR3 region has 12 residues. V dropped 6 bases and J dropped 13; count of bases not matched to a gene: 9. Germline CDR1 is LNHDA and CDR2 is SQIVND (reference sequence). CDR3 sequence (DNA): TGTGCCAGTAGGGGACAGGGCCTCTTTGCCACCTTC. This gives the protein CASRGQGLFATF. Full variable domain (outside the CDR3, taken from reference TRBV19 and TRBJ1-2): DGGITQSPKYLFRKEGQNVTLSCEQNLNHDAMYWYRQDPGQGLRLIYYSQIVNDFQKGDIAEGYSVSREKKESFPLTVTSAQKNPTAFYLCASRGQGLFATFGSGTRLTVV.

This clonotype appeared many times. The rearrangement uses TRBV6-1 and TRBJ2-7; unclear D gene. V was pared by 1 base and J by 4 bases, with 14 bases between. The CDR3 is 15 residues long. Per germline, CDR1 MNHNS and CDR2 SASEGT. CDR3 nucleotides: TGTGCCAGCAGTGAAGGGGCAGGACCGCCTTACGAGCAGTACTTC. The encoded protein is CASSEGAGPPYEQYF.

The V call is TRBV24-1, the J call TRBJ1-6, with 8 bases matching TRBD1. V dropped 7 bases and J dropped 4; count of bases not matched to a gene: 2. CDR1 is KGHDR and CDR2 is SFDVKD in the germline V gene. This CDR3 is 14 amino acids long. DNA of the CDR3: TGTGCCACCAGCGACAGGGGTTATAATTCACCCCTCCACTTT. Translating gives CATSDRGYNSPLHF.

This clonotype turned up a few times. The chain links TRBV20-1 to TRBJ2-7; no firm D call. The CDR3 is 13 amino acids. Germline values: CDR1 DFQATT, CDR2 SNEGSKA (reference sequence). Trimming took off 6 bases at V and 1 base at J, with 13 bases between the two ends. CDR3 sequence: CSARGPTSYEQYF. The CDR3 DNA is TGCAGTGCCCGAGGACCCACATCCTACGAGCAGTACTTC.

This clonotype was recorded at least ten times. The gene calls are TRBV16 and TRBJ1-1, with 7 nucleotides matching TRBD1. V lost 0 bases to trimming and J lost 5 bases; unmatched junction nucleotides: 6. Per the germline V gene, CDR1 is KGHSY and CDR2 is FQNENV. The CDR3 has 15 amino acids. CDR3 DNA sequence: TGTGCCAGCAGCCAATCGACAGGGAAGGGGACTGAAGCTTTCTTT. It specifies CASSQSTGKGTEAFF.

This clonotype was recorded a few times. The chain combines TRBV7-8 with TRBJ1-6; D is unclear. V was shortened by 5 bases and J by 12 bases, with 8 bases between the two germline ends. The CDR3 is 11 amino acids. Germline lookup yields CDR1 SGHVS and CDR2 FQNEAQ. The DNA of the CDR3 is TGTGCCAGCAGCCTCGGAGGACCCCTCCACTTT. This gives the protein CASSLGGPLHF.

This clonotype showed up just a few times. Since a much larger clone is just one base distant, this may be a read error. The gene calls are TRBV7-9 and TRBJ2-5; D call uncertain. The CDR3 extends over 13 amino acids. Germline CDR1 reads SEHNR; CDR2 reads FQNEAQ (reference sequence). The CDR3 coding sequence is TGTGCCAGCGGCTTAGACTGGGGAGAGACCCAGTACTTC. Protein: CASGLDWGETQYF.

The chain has TRBV7-9 and TRBJ1-6; D is perhaps TRBD1 (6 bases). Trimming pared 3 bases from V and 15 bases from J, leaving 12 bases between. CDR3 length: 12 amino acids. Germline V gene lookup returns CDR1 SEHNR and CDR2 FQNEAQ (reference sequence). This CDR3 reads CASSLGALDLHF. Here the CDR3 DNA reads TGTGCCAGCAGCTTGGGGGCCCTGGACCTCCACTTT.

About this clonotype: A much larger clone lies one base from this, so it may be a read error. The CDR3 DNA reads TGTGCCAGCAGCTTAAGTTGGGGCGGGGAGCCGTTTTTT. It encodes CASSLSWGGEPFF. This chain links TRBV11-2 with TRBJ2-2; D might be TRBD2 (6 bases). From germline, CDR1 is SGHAT and CDR2 FQNNGV. The CDR3 contains 13 residues.

The sample holds many counts of this clonotype. The gene calls are TRBV6-1 and TRBJ1-5; D uncertain. V lost 7 bases, J lost 10 bases, and 8 bases lay in between. In germline, CDR1 is MNHNS, CDR2 SASEGT. The CDR3 is made up of 10 amino acids. For the CDR3, the DNA is TGTGCCAGCAACTTTAGTCCCCAGCATTTT. It yields the protein CASNFSPQHF.

The V call is TRBV9, the J call TRBJ1-6, with a weak D call TRBD1 (5 bases). The length of the CDR3 is 14 residues. Per the germline V gene, CDR1 is SGDLS and CDR2 is YYNGEE. The germline V and J ends were trimmed by 0 bases and 8 bases, with 9 bases remaining between them. The CDR3 sequence is CASSVEVGDSPLHF. The CDR3, as DNA: TGTGCCAGCAGCGTAGAGGTGGGGGATTCACCCCTCCACTTT.

The gene calls are TRBV7-9 and TRBJ1-4, with D perhaps matching TRBD1 (6 bases). The V end was cut by 5 bases, the J end by 11 bases, with 15 bases between. The germline gives CDR1 SEHNR, CDR2 FQNEAQ (reference sequence). The CDR3 consists of 13 residues. The CDR3 bases are TGTGCCAGCAGCCGGGACACGAACGATAAACTGTTTTTT. Its translation: CASSRDTNDKLFF.

This clonotype has at least ten counts. The V call is TRBV29-1, the J call TRBJ2-7; maybe TRBD2 (6 bases). CDR3 length: 11 amino acids. Germline CDR1 and CDR2: SQVTM and ANQGSEA. Trimming pared 5 bases from V and 5 bases from J, leaving 10 bases between. The DNA of the CDR3 is TGCAGCGTTCGGGAGTTCCACGAGCAGTACTTC. The encoded protein is CSVREFHEQYF.

V is TRBV20-1 and J is TRBJ1-1, with 10 bases that match TRBD1. After removal of 0 bases from V and 5 bases from J, the junction contained 12 bases not matched to a gene. Germline loops: CDR1 DFQATT, CDR2 SNEGSKA (reference sequence). The CDR3 is made up of 17 amino acids. This chain's CDR3 is CSARDPKTGGAGTEAFF. In DNA, the CDR3 is TGCAGTGCTAGAGATCCTAAGACAGGGGGCGCGGGGACTGAAGCTTTCTTT.

This chain connects TRBV7-6 to TRBJ2-5; either TRBD1 or TRBD2 may supply D (6 bases each). V lost 1 base and J 5 bases, leaving 20 bases between the germline ends. This CDR3 has 17 amino acids. Germline-derived CDR1 and CDR2 are SGHVS and FNYEAQ. This CDR3 is CASSLERGGGGSETQYF. The CDR3 DNA is TGTGCCAGCAGCTTAGAGCGAGGAGGGGGTGGTTCGGAGACCCAGTACTTC.

There are many counts of this clonotype. The V gene is TRBV7-9, the J gene TRBJ2-5; D perhaps matches TRBD1 (6 bases). Germline CDR1 and CDR2: SEHNR and FQNEAQ (reference sequence). CDR3 length: 13 residues. Trimming pared 6 bases from V and 1 base from J, leaving 9 bases between. CDR3 in DNA: TGTGCCAGCAGGCTACAGGGCCAAGAGACCCAGTACTTC. Its protein is CASRLQGQETQYF.

The chain is built from TRBV28 and TRBJ1-4; 11 bases fit TRBD1. The CDR3 runs to 15 residues. Germline CDR1 and CDR2: MDHEN and SYDVKM. V lost 5 bases to trimming and J lost 7 bases; unmatched junction nucleotides: 6. For the CDR3, the DNA is TGTGCCAGCAGTGAACGGGACAGGGGGGGTGAAAAACTGTTTTTT. It is translated as CASSERDRGGEKLFF.

This chain connects TRBV30 to TRBJ1-1; a weak D match, TRBD1 (5 bases). The germline V gene encodes CDR1 GTSNPN and CDR2 SVGIG (reference sequence). The CDR3 extends over 13 amino acids. With 1 base removed from V and 8 bases from J, the gap between germline ends came to 14 bases. CDR3 in amino acids: CAWSEHVGLEAFF. CDR3 nucleotides: TGTGCCTGGAGTGAACATGTGGGGCTGGAAGCTTTCTTT.

In this sample, this clonotype turned up a few times. The chain has TRBV29-1 and TRBJ1-1; maybe TRBD1 (5 bases). The CDR3 spans 14 residues. From germline, CDR1 is SQVTM and CDR2 ANQGSEA. The V gene lost 0 bases and the J gene lost 4 bases, with 12 bases spanning the gap. The CDR3 DNA is TGCAGCGTTGAAGATTTGGACAAAAGCACTGAAGCTTTCTTT. Amino acid sequence: CSVEDLDKSTEAFF. Together with reference TRBV29-1 and TRBJ1-1, the CDR3 gives the full variable domain: SAVISQKPSRDICQRGTSLTIQCQVDSQVTMMFWYRQQPGQSLTLIATANQGSEATYESGFVIDKFPISRPNLTFSTLTVSNMSPEDSSIYLCSVEDLDKSTEAFFGQGTRLTVV.

The chain has TRBV11-2 and TRBJ2-7; D is perhaps TRBD1 (7 bases). CDR3 length equals 16 residues. Germline V lookup: CDR1 SGHAT, CDR2 FQNNGV. The V end lost 0 bases, the J end lost 2 bases, and 14 bases lay between the germline ends. This CDR3 is CASSLEGGTGAYEQYF. DNA of the CDR3: TGTGCCAGCAGCTTAGAGGGGGGTACAGGGGCCTACGAGCAGTACTTC. Together with reference TRBV11-2 and TRBJ2-7, the CDR3 gives the full variable domain: EAGVAQSPRYKIIEKRQSVAFWCNPISGHATLYWYQQILGQGPKLLIQFQNNGVVDDSQLPKDRFSAERLKGVDSTLKIQPAKLEDSAVYLCASSLEGGTGAYEQYFGPGTRLTVT.

This clonotype was observed once. This chain joins TRBV29-1 and TRBJ1-1; no definite D call. This CDR3 is 14 amino acids long. The germline CDR1 and CDR2 sequences are SQVTM and ANQGSEA. The CDR3 DNA is TGCATCGCCGGGCCGGCTGGGGTGAACACTGAAGCTTTCTTT. Its translation is CIAGPAGVNTEAFF.